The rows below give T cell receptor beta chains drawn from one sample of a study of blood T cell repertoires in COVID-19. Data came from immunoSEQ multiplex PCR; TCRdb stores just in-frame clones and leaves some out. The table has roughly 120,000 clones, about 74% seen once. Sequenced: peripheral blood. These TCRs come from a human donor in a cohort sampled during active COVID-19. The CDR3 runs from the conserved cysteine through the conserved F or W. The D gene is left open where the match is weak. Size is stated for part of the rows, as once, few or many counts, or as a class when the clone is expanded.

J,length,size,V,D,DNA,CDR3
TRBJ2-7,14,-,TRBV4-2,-,TGTGCCAGCAGCCATAGGGAGGCCGGCTACGAGCAGTACTTC,CASSHREAGYEQYF
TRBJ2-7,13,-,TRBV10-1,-,TGCGCCAGCAGTGAAGGAGTTAAGCTGGTGCAGTACTTC,CASSEGVKLVQYF
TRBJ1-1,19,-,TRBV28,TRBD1,TGTGCCAGCAGTTTAAGGCCAGGCCGACAGGGGCAATGGAACACTGAAGCTTTCTTT,CASSLRPGRQGQWNTEAFF
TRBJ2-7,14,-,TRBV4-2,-,TGTGCCAGCAGCCAAGACAGGGTGTCCTACGAGCAGTACTTC,CASSQDRVSYEQYF
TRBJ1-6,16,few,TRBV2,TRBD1,TGTGCCAGCAGCCCTCGGACAGGGGGCGCGTATTCACCCCTCCACTTT,CASSPRTGGAYSPLHF
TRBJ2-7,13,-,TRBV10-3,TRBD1,TGTGCCGTAAAACAGGGGTCGTCCTACGAGCAGTACTTC,CAVKQGSSYEQYF
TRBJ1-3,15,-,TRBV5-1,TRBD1,TGCGCCAGCAGCACCACCGGGACAGGGGGAAACACCATATATTTT,CASSTTGTGGNTIYF
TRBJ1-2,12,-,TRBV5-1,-,TGCGCCAGCAGCCTACAGGGACATGGCTACACCTTC,CASSLQGHGYTF
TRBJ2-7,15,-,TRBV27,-,TGTGCCAGCAGTTCTGATTGGGCTAGCGACTACGAGCAGTACTTC,CASSSDWASDYEQYF
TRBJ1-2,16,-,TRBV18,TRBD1,TGTGCCAGCTCACCCTGGGACAGGGGCCCATCGTATGGCTACACCTTC,CASSPWDRGPSYGYTF
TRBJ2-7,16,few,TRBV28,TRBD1,TGTGCCAGCAGTTTAAAGACAGGGGCGTCTAACTACGAGCAGTACTTC,CASSLKTGASNYEQYF
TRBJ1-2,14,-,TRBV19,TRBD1,TGTGCCAGTAGTATGGGACAGCTAGGCTATGGCTACACCTTC,CASSMGQLGYGYTF
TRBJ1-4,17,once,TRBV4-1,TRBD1,TGCGCCAGCAGCCAAGATCTCGGACAGGGGGCGCGTGAAAAACTGTTTTTT,CASSQDLGQGAREKLFF
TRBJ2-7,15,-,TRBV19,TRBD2,TGTGCCAGTAGTATTCCCGGGACTAGCTTTTACGAGCAGTACTTC,CASSIPGTSFYEQYF
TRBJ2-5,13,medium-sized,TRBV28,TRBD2,TGTGCCACGCAGGCCGGGGGGGCAGAGACCCAGTACTTC,CATQAGGAETQYF
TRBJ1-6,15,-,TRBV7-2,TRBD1,TGTGCCAGCAGCTTTTCCGGGACAGGGGTTTCACCCCTCCACTTT,CASSFSGTGVSPLHF
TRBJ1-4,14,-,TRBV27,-,TGTGCCAGCAGTACAGGGATCACGAATGAAAAACTGTTTTTT,CASSTGITNEKLFF
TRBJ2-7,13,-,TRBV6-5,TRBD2,TGTGCCAGCGGGACTAGCGTCTCCTACGAGCAGTACTTC,CASGTSVSYEQYF
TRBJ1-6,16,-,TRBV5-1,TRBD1,TGCGCCAGCAGCTTACCCGGGACAGGGGGGAATTCACCCCTCCACTTT,CASSLPGTGGNSPLHF
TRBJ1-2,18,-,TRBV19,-,TGTGCCAGTAGTATAGATCTCGGTGCTGGGGCCGCTAACTATGGCTACACCTTC,CASSIDLGAGAANYGYTF
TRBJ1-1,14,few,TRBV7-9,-,TGTGCCAGCAGCTTAGGGCACGGGGGGACTGAAGCTTTCTTT,CASSLGHGGTEAFF
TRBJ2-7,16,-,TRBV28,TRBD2,TGTGCCAGCAGTGTCCTTACTAGCGGGACAAGATACGAGCAGTACTTC,CASSVLTSGTRYEQYF
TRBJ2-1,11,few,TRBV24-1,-,TGTGCCACCAGTGTCCAGGGGACCCAGTTCTTC,CATSVQGTQFF
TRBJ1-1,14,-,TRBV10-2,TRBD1,TGCGCCAGCAGTCGAGGACAGGGAGGCACTGAAGCTTTCTTT,CASSRGQGGTEAFF
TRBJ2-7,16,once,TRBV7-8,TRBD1,TGTGCCAGCAGCTTAGTGAGCGACAGGGGCGACTACGAGCAGTACTTC,CASSLVSDRGDYEQYF
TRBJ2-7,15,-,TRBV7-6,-,TGTGCCAGCAGCCCCACGGGGAAGGCCGACTACGAGCAGTACTTC,CASSPTGKADYEQYF
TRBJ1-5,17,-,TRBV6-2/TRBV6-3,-,TGTGCCAGCAGTGGACTGAGAGGGCCTTATAGCAATCAGCCCCAGCATTTT,CASSGLRGPYSNQPQHF
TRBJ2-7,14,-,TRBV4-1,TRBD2,TGCGCCAGCAGCCAAGTGGGAGCGGGAGATGAGCAGTACTTC,CASSQVGAGDEQYF
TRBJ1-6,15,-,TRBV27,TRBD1,TGTGCCAGCAGTTGGGGACAGGGATATAATTCACCCCTCCACTTT,CASSWGQGYNSPLHF
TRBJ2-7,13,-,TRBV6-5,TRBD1,TGTGCCAGCAGCGCCGGACAGGTCTACGAGCAGTACTTC,CASSAGQVYEQYF
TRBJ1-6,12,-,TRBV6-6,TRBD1,TGTGCCAGCATGACAGGGGATTCACCCCTCCACTTT,CASMTGDSPLHF
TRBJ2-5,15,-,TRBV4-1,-,TGCGCCAGCAGCCAAGAAAGTCTGGGGGGAGAGACCCAGTACTTC,CASSQESLGGETQYF